Below are 30 T cell receptor beta chains sequenced from a single sample in a study of T cell responses to AZD1222 COVID-19 vaccine. TCRdb keeps only in-frame clones here, not all; method: immunoSEQ multiplex PCR. The data contain 90,000 to 150,000 clones, 87% of them singletons. This specimen was peripheral blood, taken 28 days after the second AZD1222 dose. The source of these receptors is an adult who received the AZD1222 COVID-19 vaccine.

The chain carries TRBV7-2 and TRBJ2-3; D perhaps matches TRBD1 (7 bases). This CDR3 is 16 amino acids long. Germline V CDR1 and CDR2: SGHTA, FQGNSA. V was shortened by 2 bases and J by 3 bases, with 15 bases between the two germline ends. The CDR3 loop is CASSLQGGRLTDTQYF. The CDR3 DNA sequence: TGTGCCAGCAGCTTACAGGGGGGCAGGTTGACAGATACGCAGTATTTT.

The chain uses TRBV18 and TRBJ2-5; D might be TRBD1 (6 bases). Germline V CDR1 and CDR2: KGHSH, LQKENI. The CDR3 extends over 13 amino acids. The ends were cut back, 6 bases at V and 2 bases at J, with 10 bases in the middle. The CDR3 here is CASSPGHQETQYF. As DNA, the CDR3 is TGTGCCAGCTCCCCGGGACATCAAGAGACCCAGTACTTC.

The chain couples TRBV5-4 to TRBJ1-2, with no clear D. V was clipped by 2 bases and J by 3 bases, with 11 bases between them. The CDR3 is 14 amino acids. Germline V gene sequence: CDR1 SGHNT, CDR2 YYREEE (reference sequence). This CDR3 reads CASSFPDMDYGYTF. For the CDR3, the DNA is TGTGCCAGCAGCTTCCCGGATATGGACTATGGCTACACCTTC.

Regarding this clone: This sample also contains other DNA sequences that code for the same CDR3. The rearrangement uses TRBV15 and TRBJ2-7; a possible D gene is TRBD2 (6 bases). Trimming took 0 bases from V and 6 from J, leaving 18 bases between them. The V gene's germline CDR1 is LNHNV and CDR2 YYDKDF (reference sequence). CDR3 length equals 16 residues. The chain's CDR3 is CATSRDYGGAGAEQYF. The CDR3 DNA reads as TGTGCCACCAGCAGAGATTATGGAGGGGCGGGCGCCGAGCAGTACTTC.

This clone was seen a handful of times. V and J are TRBV3-1 (or the pseudogene TRBV3-2) and TRBJ1-5, with D possibly TRBD1 on 5 matching bases. In germline, CDR1 is LGHDT, CDR2 YNNKEL (reference sequence). The V end was cut by 2 bases, the J end by 0 bases, with 11 bases between. The CDR3 contains 16 residues. CDR3 sequence (DNA): TGTGCCAGCAGCCAATCCTACAGGTATAGCAATCAGCCCCAGCATTTT. Translating it yields CASSQSYRYSNQPQHF.

This clone was found once. The V call is TRBV7-2, the J call TRBJ1-6; 11 bases line up with TRBD1. The ends lost 3 bases at V and 7 bases at J; junction bases unmatched: 11. CDR1 and CDR2 (germline): SGHTA, FQGNSA. This CDR3 has 18 amino acids. CDR3 nucleotide sequence: TGTGCCAGCAGCTTGACCTACGGGACAGGGGGACAGAATTCACCCCTCCACTTT. Its protein is CASSLTYGTGGQNSPLHF.

The V gene is TRBV6-2 or TRBV6-3, the J gene TRBJ2-1; 8 bases match TRBD2. Germline V CDR1 and CDR2: MNHEY, SVGEGT. This CDR3 region has 15 residues. The trim removed 0 bases at V and 9 bases at J, leaving 7 bases unmatched. The CDR3 region is CASSYSSGVAVEQFF. CDR3 DNA sequence: TGTGCCAGCAGTTACTCTAGCGGGGTAGCGGTTGAGCAGTTCTTC.

This chain connects TRBV5-1 to TRBJ2-2, with 8 bases identical to TRBD1. Germline-derived CDR1 and CDR2 are SGHRS and YFSETQ. V gave up 1 base and J gave up 1 base; unmatched junction bases: 9. This CDR3 has 18 residues. The CDR3 loop reads CASSLWVIGTGNTGELFF. For the CDR3, the DNA is TGCGCCAGCAGCTTGTGGGTAATCGGGACAGGGAACACCGGGGAGCTGTTTTTT.

The CDR3 coding sequence is TGTGCCAGCAGCCTTCGGACGGGGGATCAGCCCCAGCATTTT. Its translation: CASSLRTGDQPQHF. The chain employs TRBV5-5 and TRBJ1-5, with D maybe TRBD1 (5 bases). Trimming removed 4 bases from V and 5 bases from J, with 13 bases in between. This CDR3 is 14 amino acids long. Germline V CDR1 and CDR2: SGHKS, YYEKEE (reference sequence).

The chain links TRBV6-2 or TRBV6-3 to TRBJ2-7, with D possibly being TRBD2 (5 bases). Germline CDR1 MNHEY, CDR2 SVGEGT. The V and J ends lost 6 bases and 2 bases respectively, with 17 bases between them. This CDR3 has 15 amino acids. In DNA, the CDR3 is TGTGCCAGCAGCGCACGAGGGCACCGGCCCTACGAGCAGTACTTC. This codes for CASSARGHRPYEQYF.

The chain links TRBV25-1 to TRBJ1-2; 7 nucleotides match TRBD1. Germline CDR1 and CDR2: MGHDK and SYGVNS. V trimming: 5 bases; J trimming: 4 bases; junction bases outside the gene matches: 7. The CDR3 has 14 residues. The CDR3 loop reads CASSPPGGSYGYTF. The CDR3 DNA reads TGTGCCAGCAGTCCCCCAGGGGGGAGCTATGGCTACACCTTC.

This clone was seen only once. The gene calls are TRBV7-9 and TRBJ2-3; D call uncertain. The length of the CDR3 is 14 residues. Germline V CDR1 and CDR2: SEHNR, FQNEAQ (reference sequence). V was shortened by 5 bases and J by 5 bases, with 14 bases between the two germline ends. The CDR3, as DNA: TGTGCCAGCAGCCCCGGGCTGGGGTTAGATACGCAGTATTTT. As protein: CASSPGLGLDTQYF.

The rearrangement uses TRBV5-5 and TRBJ1-4, with D unclear. This CDR3 contains 13 residues. The germline V gene has CDR1 SGHKS and CDR2 YYEKEE (reference sequence). Deletions cut 1 base from V and 4 bases from J, with 5 bases between. CDR3 nucleotides: TGTGCCAGCAGCTTGCCGAGTAATGAAAAACTGTTTTTT. Protein product: CASSLPSNEKLFF.

The V and J genes are TRBV28 and TRBJ1-2, with D possibly matching TRBD1 (6 bases). Trimming cost V 1 base and J 4 bases, with 13 bases left between them. The V gene's germline CDR1 is MDHEN and CDR2 SYDVKM. The CDR3 has 15 amino acids. CDR3 nucleotides: TGTGCCAGCAGTTTATATGGGGGGCAGGTCTATGGCTACACCTTC. Its translation: CASSLYGGQVYGYTF.

Only one count was recorded for this clone. The chain links TRBV5-1 to TRBJ2-1, with D maybe TRBD1 (5 bases). V gave up 6 bases and J gave up 0 bases, with 13 bases separating them. Germline V gene data show CDR1 as SGHRS and CDR2 as YFSETQ. The CDR3 loop spans 15 amino acids. This chain's CDR3 is CASTRGQSSYNEQFF. The CDR3 coding sequence is TGCGCCAGCACGAGAGGACAAAGCTCCTACAATGAGCAGTTCTTC.

This chain links TRBV6-2 or TRBV6-3 with TRBJ2-5; possibly TRBD2 for D (6 bases). The germline V gene has CDR1 MNHEY and CDR2 SVGEGT. V gave up 2 bases and J gave up 9 bases, with 16 bases separating them. The CDR3 length is 14 residues. The CDR3 sequence is CASSYAGRVAAQYF. The CDR3 nucleotides read TGTGCCAGCAGTTACGCTGGCAGGGTAGCGGCCCAGTACTTC.

This chain joins TRBV6-2 or TRBV6-3 and TRBJ1-1; 11 nucleotides agree with TRBD1. The V gene end was trimmed by 6 bases and the J gene end by 6 bases; junction bases not matched to a gene: 9. Germline assignment: CDR1 MNHEY and CDR2 SVGEGT. The CDR3 has 15 amino acids. For the CDR3, the DNA is TGTGCCAGCAGCCGTCTAGGGACAGGGGGAGCTGAAGCTTTCTTT. This sequence encodes CASSRLGTGGAEAFF.

This chain connects TRBV19 to TRBJ2-3; D may be TRBD2 (5 bases). V was trimmed by 5 bases and J by 7 bases, leaving 10 bases between them. From germline, CDR1 is LNHDA and CDR2 SQIVND (reference sequence). The CDR3 totals 12 residues. The CDR3 loop reads CASSSGEYTQYF. Written as DNA, the CDR3 is TGTGCCAGTAGTTCCGGGGAGTATACGCAGTATTTT.

The rearrangement links TRBV4-2 to TRBJ1-5, with D unresolved. V lost 4 bases to trimming and J lost 9 bases, with 13 bases between them. The CDR3 runs 13 residues. Germline CDR1 LGHNA, CDR2 YNFKEQ. The CDR3 is CASSPTMERPQHF. The CDR3 bases are TGTGCCAGCAGCCCGACTATGGAACGGCCCCAGCATTTT.

V is TRBV4-1 and J is TRBJ2-2; D might be TRBD1 (5 bases). Trimming removed 4 bases from V and 5 bases from J, with 14 bases in between. The CDR3 sequence is 15 residues long. The germline CDR1 and CDR2 sequences are MGHRA and YSYEKL. The CDR3 nucleotides read TGCGCCAGCAGCCGCCCAGGGTCAGGGACCGGGGAGCTGTTTTTT. Its translation: CASSRPGSGTGELFF.

V usage is TRBV4-3 and J usage is TRBJ1-2; D is possibly TRBD1 (5 bases). V was clipped by 0 bases and J by 6 bases, with 14 bases between them. The germline V gene encodes CDR1 LGHNA and CDR2 YSLEER. The CDR3 runs 15 residues. The CDR3 is CASSQDTAGHNGYTF. The CDR3 DNA is TGCGCCAGCAGCCAAGATACAGCCGGACATAATGGCTACACCTTC.

This rearrangement joins TRBV28 to TRBJ1-5, with 9 bases that match TRBD1. The junction had 18 bases not matched to a gene; V was cut back by 10 bases and J by 8 bases. The CDR3 spans 16 residues. CDR1 is MDHEN and CDR2 is SYDVKM in the germline V gene. CDR3 sequence reads: CATRNGGQGFAEPQHF. Here the CDR3 DNA reads TGTGCCACCAGAAACGGAGGACAGGGGTTCGCGGAGCCCCAGCATTTT.

DNA of the CDR3: TGTGCCAGCAGTTTGGGCAGGACCTATGGCTACACCTTC. Translated: CASSLGRTYGYTF. The chain has TRBV12-3 or TRBV12-4 and TRBJ1-2; D is unresolved. This CDR3 contains 13 residues. Between the trimmed V and J ends, which lost 3 bases and 4 bases, there was a span of 9 bases.

The rearrangement uses TRBV6-6 and TRBJ2-7, with 9 bases aligning to TRBD1. V was clipped by 6 bases and J by 0 bases; unmatched bases: 9. CDR3 length: 16 amino acids. Per the germline V gene, CDR1 is MNHNY and CDR2 is SVGAGI (reference sequence). Here the CDR3 reads CASSQTGGRDSYEQYF. CDR3 in DNA: TGTGCCAGCAGCCAGACAGGGGGAAGGGACTCCTACGAGCAGTACTTC.

The chain recombines TRBV4-1 with TRBJ2-1, with 9 bases lining up with TRBD2. Germline V gene sequence: CDR1 MGHRA, CDR2 YSYEKL. The CDR3 contains 17 residues. Trimming took 0 bases from V and 2 from J; bases not matched to a gene: 5. The CDR3 DNA sequence: TGCGCCAGCAGCCAAGAACGGACTAGCGTCACCTACAATGAGCAGTTCTTC. Translation: CASSQERTSVTYNEQFF.

The J gene is TRBJ2-3, the V gene TRBV7-8; a weak D match, TRBD2 (6 bases). The CDR3 extends over 15 amino acids. The ends were cut back, 3 bases at V and 2 bases at J, with 12 bases in the middle. CDR1 is SGHVS, CDR2 FQNEAQ, per germline. CDR3 protein: CASSFWAGPTDTQYF. Written as DNA, the CDR3 is TGTGCCAGCAGCTTTTGGGCGGGGCCCACAGATACGCAGTATTTT.

This chain joins TRBV6-2 or TRBV6-3 and TRBJ2-1, with D perhaps being TRBD1 or TRBD2 (5 bases each). Looked up from germline, CDR1 is MNHEY and CDR2 is SVGEGT. The CDR3 has 12 residues. V was clipped by 5 bases and J by 14 bases, with 16 bases between them. The CDR3 is CASSTRRMGEFF. CDR3 nucleotides: TGTGCCAGCAGTACCCGGAGGATGGGGGAGTTCTTC.

Here the CDR3 reads CASSIPGLDYGYTF. DNA of the CDR3: TGTGCCAGTAGTATCCCGGGGTTGGACTATGGCTACACCTTC. The chain carries TRBV19 and TRBJ1-2; D ambiguous. This CDR3 comprises 14 residues. Trimming removed 3 bases at V and 3 bases at J, with 11 bases between. Germline V gene lookup returns CDR1 LNHDA and CDR2 SQIVND (reference sequence).

This clone was picked up a small number of times. The chain has TRBV18 and TRBJ2-5; D possibly uses TRBD1 or TRBD2 (5 bases each). With 6 bases removed from V and 5 bases from J, the gap between germline ends came to 13 bases. This CDR3 is built from 13 residues. Germline V lookup: CDR1 KGHSH, CDR2 LQKENI. CDR3 sequence: CASSRDLQETQYF. The CDR3 DNA reads TGTGCCAGCTCCCGGGACCTCCAGGAGACCCAGTACTTC.

V usage is TRBV18 and J usage is TRBJ1-2, with 10 bases identical to TRBD1. Germline V lookup: CDR1 KGHSH, CDR2 LQKENI. The CDR3 is 17 residues long. V gave up 4 bases and J gave up 4 bases; unmatched junction bases: 12. CDR3 sequence (DNA): TGTGCCAGCTCACACGGCGGGGGACAGGGGTTCGGCTATGGCTACACCTTC. This codes for CASSHGGGQGFGYGYTF.